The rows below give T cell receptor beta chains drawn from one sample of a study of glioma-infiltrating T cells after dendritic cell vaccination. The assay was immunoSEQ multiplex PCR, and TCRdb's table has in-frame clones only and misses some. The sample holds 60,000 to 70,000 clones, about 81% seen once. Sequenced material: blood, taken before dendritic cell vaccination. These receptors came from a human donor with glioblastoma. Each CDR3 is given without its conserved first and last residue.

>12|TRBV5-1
ASSSWGGTGELF
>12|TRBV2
ASSRDRGDSPLH
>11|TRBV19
ASSVGQVAEAF
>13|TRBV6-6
ASTRWADSNQPQH
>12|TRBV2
ASKVDRAQETQY
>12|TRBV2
ASSDGTTKETQY
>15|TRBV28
ASSLYTSGGLWDEQF
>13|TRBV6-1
ASSETLFPGEPQH
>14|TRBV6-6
ASSYSRRGVSYEQY
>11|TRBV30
AWSELPGGPQH